Listed below are T cell receptor beta chains from one sample, sequenced in a study of Ad26.COV2.S vaccination and SARS-CoV-2 variants. Profiled with immunoSEQ multiplex PCR; TCRdb holds only in-frame clones, not every one. The sample yields hundreds of thousands of clones, 85% to 90% seen once. The sample was peripheral blood, taken in a trial of Ad26.COV2.S vaccine versus placebo. The receptors originated from a person aged 18 to 65 who received the Ad26.COV2.S COVID-19 vaccine or a placebo. The CDR3 runs from the conserved cysteine through the conserved F or W. Fields, in order: V gene, D gene, J gene, clone size, CDR3 DNA, CDR3 protein. The D gene is left open where the match is weak. Size values are once, few and many counts, or a class for expanded clones, and some rows have none.

TRBV7-8,.,TRBJ2-1,.,TGTGCCAGCAGCTCTAGGGGATTTCGCCTTTACAATGAGCAGTTCTTC,CASSSRGFRLYNEQFF
TRBV5-1,.,TRBJ1-2,once,TGCGCCAGCAGCTTGGACAGAGAGGCTATGGGGGCCACCTTC,CASSLDREAMGATF
TRBV9,.,TRBJ2-5,.,TGTGCCAGCAGCGTAGCCCCAACGGAGACCCAGTACTTC,CASSVAPTETQYF
TRBV21-1,.,TRBJ2-7,.,TGTGCCAGCAGAGGGACAGGGAAGCCGCCCAGCCTCTACGAGCAGTACTTC,CASRGTGKPPSLYEQYF
TRBV28,TRBD2,TRBJ2-1,.,TGTGCCAGCAGAAGGACTAGCGGGGGCTCCTACAATGAGCAGTTCTTC,CASRRTSGGSYNEQFF
TRBV6-2/TRBV6-3,.,TRBJ1-5,.,TGTGCCAGCAGCGGTCGGGACATGAATCAGCCCCAGCATTTT,CASSGRDMNQPQHF
TRBV28,.,TRBJ2-7,.,TGTGCCAGCAGCCCTGCGGCAGGGAATCAGTACTTC,CASSPAAGNQYF
TRBV12-3/TRBV12-4,.,TRBJ1-2,.,TGTGCCAGCAGTTTGCAGGCTAACTATGGCTACACCTTC,CASSLQANYGYTF
TRBV7-8,.,TRBJ1-5,.,TGTGCCAGCAGCTTATGGGTTTGGTCGGGGGATATGAATAGCAATCAGCCCCAGCATTTT,CASSLWVWSGDMNSNQPQHF
TRBV14,.,TRBJ1-6,once,TGTGCCAGCAGCCAAATCCGTAATTCACCCCTCCACTTT,CASSQIRNSPLHF